The clone carrying this T cell receptor (beta chain) was seen a few times. The antigen is undetermined. The CDR3 sequence is 16 residues long. V was pared by 0 bases and J by 2 bases, with 13 bases between. Per germline, CDR1 MGHRA and CDR2 YSYEKL. The cDNA had a unique molecular identifier and a template-switch universal primer site. TCRdb ran MiXCR on the 5' RACE reads and lists one entry per CDR3 protein. This repertoire shows 310,000 or so distinct CDR3 sequences, roughly 10% found once; its top ten account for roughly 6.8%. This entry is derived from a study of identical twins. Overall study results and limits: Memory repertoires lacked the insertion deficit that abundant cord blood beta clonotypes showed. Twin-shared out-of-frame alpha sequences showed excess low generation probability.

These same records also appear under a second study, on yellow fever vaccine responses in identical twins.

This clonotype was obtained from a woman aged 18-29 years in good health. Source material: CD8+ T cells sorted from blood. The genes are TRBV4-1 and TRBJ1-2; D ambiguous. CDR3 coding DNA: TGCGCCAGCAGCCAAGAAAAGACGGACTTCAACTATGGCTACACCTTC. This sequence encodes CASSQEKTDFNYGYTF.